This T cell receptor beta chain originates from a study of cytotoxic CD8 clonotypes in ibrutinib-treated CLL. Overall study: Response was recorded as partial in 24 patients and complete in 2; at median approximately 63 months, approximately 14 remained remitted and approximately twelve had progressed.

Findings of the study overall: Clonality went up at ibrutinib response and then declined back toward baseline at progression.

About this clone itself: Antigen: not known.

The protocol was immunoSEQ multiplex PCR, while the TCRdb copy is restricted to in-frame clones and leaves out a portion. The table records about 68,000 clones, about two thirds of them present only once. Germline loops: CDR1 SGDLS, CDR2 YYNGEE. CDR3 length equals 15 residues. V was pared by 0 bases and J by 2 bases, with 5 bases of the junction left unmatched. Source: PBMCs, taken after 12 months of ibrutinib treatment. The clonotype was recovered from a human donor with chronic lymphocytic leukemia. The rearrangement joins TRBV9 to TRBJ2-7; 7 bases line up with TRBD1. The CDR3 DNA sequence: TGTGCCAGCAGCGTAGGCTGGACAGGTACCTACGAGCAGTACTTC. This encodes CASSVGWTGTYEQYF.